Below, one TCR beta chain is given with its context. Antigen specificity is unknown. The V gene end was trimmed by 8 bases and the J gene end by 0 bases; junction bases not matched to a gene: 5. The CDR3 totals 14 residues. CDR1 is SGHRS, CDR2 YFSETQ, per germline. The protocol was immunoSEQ multiplex PCR, while the TCRdb copy is restricted to in-frame clones and leaves out a portion. The sample has about 82,000 clones, 90% to 95% seen once. This entry is derived from a study of T cell responses to AZD1222 COVID-19 vaccine. Study results and caveats: Donors were chiefly white British, with a greater number of females, and clonal diversity was perhaps underestimated.

This sequence joins TRBV5-1 and TRBJ2-7, with TRBD2 matching 10 bases. This receptor was obtained from an adult in good health. The starting material was peripheral blood, obtained on day 0 of AZD1222 vaccination. The CDR3 region has the DNA TGCGCCAGTTTTAGCGGGGGGTCCTCCTACGAGCAGTACTTC. It yields the protein CASFSGGSSYEQYF.